The present entry profiles one TCR beta chain with its context. This specimen comes from a study of control samples from healthy donors and cancer patients. The CDR3 length is 13 residues. Trimming cost V 5 bases and J 7 bases, with 14 bases left between them. Germline CDR1 and CDR2: SGHTA and FQGTGA. The assay was immunoSEQ multiplex PCR, and TCRdb's table has in-frame clones only and misses some. The sample has around 200,000 clones, around 94% seen once. The clonotype comes from a man in his forties or fifties in good health. The material sequenced was blood. This chain joins TRBV7-3 and TRBJ2-5; tentatively, D is TRBD1 (5 bases). The CDR3 reads CASSLQDLGTQYF. For the CDR3, the DNA is TGTGCCAGCAGCCTACAGGACCTTGGGACCCAGTACTTC. Complete variable domain (other parts from reference TRBV7-3 and TRBJ2-5): GAGVSQTPSNKVTEKGKYVELRCDPISGHTALYWYRQSLGQGPEFLIYFQGTGAADDSGLPNDRFFAVRPEGSVSTLKIQRTERGDSAVYLCASSLQDLGTQYFGPGTRLLVL.